This TCR beta chain is from a study of T-cell memory formation after mild COVID-19. Using constant-segment primers, 5'RACE produced TCR alpha and TCR beta cDNA libraries carrying sample barcodes and UMIs. TCRdb independently ran MiXCR on the 5' RACE reads; one entry per CDR3 protein. This sample has around 200,000 distinct CDR3 sequences; around a sixth occur once, and the top ten carry 3.5% to 5%. Looked up from germline, CDR1 is SGHVS and CDR2 is FNYEAQ. The CDR3 sequence is 14 residues long. V was cut by 3 bases and J by 1 base, with 9 bases left in between. This TCR came from a man between 18 and 35 years old who had mild COVID-19 (a few samples of this study predate the infection). Cell type and time point are not known. The V and J genes are TRBV7-6 and TRBJ1-1; no definite D call. Sequencing was performed on PBMCs or a T cell subset sorted from them (not recorded which). CDR3: CASSFGVENTEAFF. CDR3 in DNA: TGTGCCAGCAGCTTCGGGGTTGAGAACACTGAAGCTTTCTTT.